This TCR beta chain was captured by sequencing in a study of cytomegalovirus exposure and HLA in healthy donors. Across the whole study: There were 90 million to 130 million unique TCR beta sequences, drawn from about 190 million T cells, in an earlier analysis.

It was with 60 Vbeta and 13 Jbeta primers that the PCR ran. Assay: immunoSEQ multiplex PCR; the TCRdb copy retains only in-frame clones and omits some. The sample contains around 180,000 clones, approximately 80% of which appear only once. Germline V gene data show CDR1 as SGHNT and CDR2 as YENEEA. The CDR3 has 14 residues. V was pared by 6 bases and J by 10 bases, with 10 bases of the junction left unmatched. The rearrangement joins TRBV11-3 to TRBJ2-1, with 9 bases fitting TRBD2. The receptor comes from a woman between 50 and 59 years old in good health and CMV-seronegative. Sequencing was done on a sample of PBMCs. The CDR3 nucleotides are TGTGCCAGCAGTAGCGGGGGCACCATGGGGGAGCAGTTCTTC. Its protein is CASSSGGTMGEQFF.